Each of the 13 T cell receptor beta chains below was sequenced from the same sample in a study of T cell responses to AZD1222 COVID-19 vaccine. Using immunoSEQ multiplex PCR, the repertoire was profiled, and TCRdb retains in-frame clones only, with some absent. This table holds about 130,000 clones, about nine tenths found once. The source was peripheral blood, collected on day 0 of MenACWY control vaccination. These receptors originate from an adult in good health.

The chain recombines TRBV19 with TRBJ2-3; maybe TRBD1 (6 bases). The CDR3 consists of 14 residues. The V end was cut by 8 bases, the J end by 2 bases, with 14 bases between. Germline CDR1 reads LNHDA; CDR2 reads SQIVND (reference sequence). The CDR3 nucleotides read TGTGCCAGTGCTGCAGGACAGAACACAGATACGCAGTATTTT. The encoded protein is CASAAGQNTDTQYF.

The rearrangement joins TRBV19 to TRBJ1-1; possible D gene TRBD1, 5 bases. V lost 5 bases and J lost 0, with 7 bases in between. This CDR3 is built from 13 residues. CDR1 is LNHDA, CDR2 SQIVND, per germline (reference sequence). Here the CDR3 reads CASSQGLNTEAFF. The CDR3, as DNA: TGTGCCAGTAGTCAGGGTCTGAACACTGAAGCTTTCTTT.

This clone turned up a few times. The rearrangement uses TRBV13 and TRBJ2-1, with TRBD2 matching 11 bases. There are 18 residues in the CDR3. V gave up 5 bases and J gave up 1 base; unmatched junction bases: 10. CDR1 and CDR2 from the germline V gene are PRHDT and FYEKMQ (reference sequence). The CDR3 reads CASSHLLAGDPSYNEQFF. CDR3 in DNA: TGTGCCAGCAGCCACCTACTAGCGGGGGACCCGTCCTACAATGAGCAGTTCTTC.

The rearrangement links TRBV18 to TRBJ2-1, with 12 bases fitting TRBD2. After removal of 3 bases from V and 9 bases from J, the junction contained 6 bases not matched to a gene. This CDR3 has 15 residues. Looked up from germline, CDR1 is KGHSH and CDR2 is LQKENI. CDR3 DNA sequence: TGTGCCAGCTCACCCGAGACTAGCGGGAGTGGTGAGCAGTTCTTC. Protein product: CASSPETSGSGEQFF.

This chain uses TRBV5-1 with TRBJ2-6; no definite D call. V was clipped by 4 bases and J by 0 bases, with 11 bases between them. This CDR3 comprises 16 residues. The V gene's germline CDR1 is SGHRS and CDR2 YFSETQ. The CDR3 DNA reads TGCGCCAGCAGCCTGGACGGACGCTCTGGGGCCAACGTCCTGACTTTC. Protein: CASSLDGRSGANVLTF.

This chain joins TRBV18 and TRBJ2-5, with D maybe TRBD1 (6 bases). V was cut by 1 base and J by 5 bases, with 11 bases left in between. This CDR3 is built from 14 residues. The germline V gene encodes CDR1 KGHSH and CDR2 LQKENI. CDR3 DNA: TGTGCCAGCTCACCACTAGACAGGATGGAGACCCAGTACTTC. Translated: CASSPLDRMETQYF.

This chain uses TRBV28 with TRBJ1-2; D unresolved. Trimming pared 2 bases from V and 5 bases from J, leaving 9 bases between. The CDR3 is made up of 13 amino acids. Per the germline V gene, CDR1 is MDHEN and CDR2 is SYDVKM. The CDR3 sequence: CASSLEQFYGYTF. As DNA, the CDR3 is TGTGCCAGCAGTTTAGAGCAGTTTTATGGCTACACCTTC.

The V gene is TRBV6-1, the J gene TRBJ2-2; TRBD2 agrees at 14 bases. The CDR3 length is 16 residues. Trimming cost V 3 bases and J 5 bases; bases outside gene matches: 2. Germline V CDR1 and CDR2: MNHNS, SASEGT. The CDR3 is CASSDWTSGRTGELFF. For the CDR3, the DNA is TGTGCCAGCAGTGACTGGACTAGCGGGAGGACCGGGGAGCTGTTTTTT.

The chain is built from TRBV7-2 and TRBJ2-5; tentatively, D is TRBD2 (6 bases). Germline CDR1 and CDR2: SGHTA and FQGNSA. The CDR3 length is 13 residues. V lost 2 bases and J 2 bases, leaving 6 bases between the germline ends. In nucleotides, the CDR3 is TGTGCCAGCAGCTTAAGCGGGCAAGAGACCCAGTACTTC. Its protein is CASSLSGQETQYF.

This chain connects TRBV11-2 to TRBJ1-2; no clear D. Looked up from germline, CDR1 is SGHAT and CDR2 is FQNNGV. This CDR3 has 12 residues. Trimming took off 5 bases at V and 8 bases at J, with 12 bases between the two ends. This CDR3 reads CASSLAESGYTF. For the CDR3, the DNA is TGTGCCAGCAGCCTAGCTGAGAGCGGCTACACCTTC.

V usage is TRBV3-1 (or the pseudogene TRBV3-2) and J usage is TRBJ1-2; D might be TRBD1 (5 bases). The V end was cut by 4 bases, the J end by 5 bases, with 11 bases between. The CDR3 consists of 13 residues. The V gene's germline CDR1 is LGHDT and CDR2 YNNKEL (reference sequence). The CDR3 DNA reads as TGTGCCAGCAGCCTGACAGAGACGTATGGCTACACCTTC. Encoded protein: CASSLTETYGYTF.

The V and J genes are TRBV6-2 or TRBV6-3 and TRBJ1-5; no clear D gene. The CDR3 is made up of 13 amino acids. Germline V gene lookup returns CDR1 MNHEY and CDR2 SVGEGT. The ends were cut back, 2 bases at V and 4 bases at J, with 6 bases in the middle. The CDR3 here is CASSYGENQPQHF. DNA of the CDR3: TGTGCCAGCAGTTACGGGGAGAATCAGCCCCAGCATTTT.

This clone came up once. V usage is TRBV19 and J usage is TRBJ2-4; the D is unclear. Germline V gene data show CDR1 as LNHDA and CDR2 as SQIVND (reference sequence). V shed 4 bases and J shed 0 bases, with 13 bases lying between them. This CDR3 comprises 16 residues. CDR3 sequence (DNA): TGTGCCAGTAGTAGGACGGATACTCTAGCCAAAAACATTCAGTACTTC. Residues: CASSRTDTLAKNIQYF.